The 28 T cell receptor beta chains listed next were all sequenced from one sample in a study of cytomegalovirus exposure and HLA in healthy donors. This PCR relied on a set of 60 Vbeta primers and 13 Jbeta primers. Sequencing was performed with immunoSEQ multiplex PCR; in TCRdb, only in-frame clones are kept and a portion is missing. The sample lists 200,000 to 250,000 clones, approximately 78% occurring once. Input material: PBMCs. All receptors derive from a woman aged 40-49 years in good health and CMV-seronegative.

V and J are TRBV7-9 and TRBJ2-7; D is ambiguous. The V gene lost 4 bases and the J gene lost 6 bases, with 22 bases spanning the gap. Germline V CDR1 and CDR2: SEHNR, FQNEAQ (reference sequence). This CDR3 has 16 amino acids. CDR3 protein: CASSSMPSSYSLEQYF. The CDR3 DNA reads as TGTGCCAGCAGCTCGATGCCCAGCTCCTACAGTCTCGAGCAGTACTTC.

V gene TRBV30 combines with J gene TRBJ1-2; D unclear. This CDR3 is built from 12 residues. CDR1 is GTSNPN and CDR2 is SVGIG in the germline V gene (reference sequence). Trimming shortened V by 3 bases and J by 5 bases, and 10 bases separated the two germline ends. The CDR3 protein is CAWRDSGYGYTF. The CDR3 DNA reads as TGTGCCTGGAGGGACTCCGGATATGGCTACACCTTC. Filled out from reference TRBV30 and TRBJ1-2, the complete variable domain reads SQTIHQWPATLVQPVGSPLSLECTVEGTSNPNLYWYRQAAGRGLQLLFYSVGIGQISSEVPQNLSASRPQDRQFILSSKKLLLSDSGFYLCAWRDSGYGYTFGSGTRLTVV.

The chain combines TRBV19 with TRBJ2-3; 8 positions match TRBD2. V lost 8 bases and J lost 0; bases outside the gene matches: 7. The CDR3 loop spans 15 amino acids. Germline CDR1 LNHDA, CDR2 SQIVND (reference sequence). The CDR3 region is CASGKLAASTDTQYF. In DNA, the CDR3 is TGTGCCAGTGGAAAACTAGCGGCGAGCACAGATACGCAGTATTTT.

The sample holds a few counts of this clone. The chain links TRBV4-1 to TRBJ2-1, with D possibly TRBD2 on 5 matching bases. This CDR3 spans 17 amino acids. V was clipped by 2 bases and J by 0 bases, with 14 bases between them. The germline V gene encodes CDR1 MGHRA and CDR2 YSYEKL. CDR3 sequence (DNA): TGCGCCAGCAGCCAAACTACCCTAGCCTACTCCTACAATGAGCAGTTCTTC. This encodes CASSQTTLAYSYNEQFF.

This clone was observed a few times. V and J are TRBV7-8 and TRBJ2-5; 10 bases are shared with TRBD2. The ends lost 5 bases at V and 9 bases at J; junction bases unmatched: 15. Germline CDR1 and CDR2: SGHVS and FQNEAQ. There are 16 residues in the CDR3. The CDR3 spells CASSPLAIAGGVPQYF. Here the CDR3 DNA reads TGTGCCAGCAGCCCTCTGGCCATAGCGGGAGGAGTCCCCCAGTACTTC.

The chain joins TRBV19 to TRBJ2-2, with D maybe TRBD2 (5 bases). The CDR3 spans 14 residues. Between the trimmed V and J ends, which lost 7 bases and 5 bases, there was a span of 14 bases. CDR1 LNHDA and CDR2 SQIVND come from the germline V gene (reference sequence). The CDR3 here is CASKYEGRTGELFF. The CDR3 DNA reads TGTGCCAGTAAATACGAGGGCCGAACCGGGGAGCTGTTTTTT.

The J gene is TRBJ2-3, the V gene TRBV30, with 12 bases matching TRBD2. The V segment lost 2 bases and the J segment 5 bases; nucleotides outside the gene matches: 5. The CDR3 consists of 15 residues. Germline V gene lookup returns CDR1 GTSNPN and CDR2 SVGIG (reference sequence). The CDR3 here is CAWSTLAGGLDTQYF. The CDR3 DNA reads TGTGCCTGGAGTACGCTAGCGGGAGGGTTAGATACGCAGTATTTT.

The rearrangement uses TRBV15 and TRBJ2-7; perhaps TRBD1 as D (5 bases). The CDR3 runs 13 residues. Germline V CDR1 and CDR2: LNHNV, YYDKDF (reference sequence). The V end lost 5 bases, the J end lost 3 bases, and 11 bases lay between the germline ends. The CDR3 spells CATSAQRGYEQYF. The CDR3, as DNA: TGTGCCACCAGCGCCCAAAGGGGCTACGAGCAGTACTTC.

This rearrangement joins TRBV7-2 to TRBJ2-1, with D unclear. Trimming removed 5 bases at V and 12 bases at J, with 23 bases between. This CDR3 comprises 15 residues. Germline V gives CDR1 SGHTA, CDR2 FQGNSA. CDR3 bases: TGTGCCAGCAGCCCGGAGCTATCCTCCCCCCCCCGGCAGTTCTTC. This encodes CASSPELSSPPRQFF.

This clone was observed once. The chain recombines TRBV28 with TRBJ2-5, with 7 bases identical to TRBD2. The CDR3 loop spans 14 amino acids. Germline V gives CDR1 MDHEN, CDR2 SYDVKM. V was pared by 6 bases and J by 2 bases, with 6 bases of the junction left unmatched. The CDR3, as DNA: TGTGCCAGCAGGGCAGGCGGGGGTCAAGAGACCCAGTACTTC. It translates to CASRAGGGQETQYF.

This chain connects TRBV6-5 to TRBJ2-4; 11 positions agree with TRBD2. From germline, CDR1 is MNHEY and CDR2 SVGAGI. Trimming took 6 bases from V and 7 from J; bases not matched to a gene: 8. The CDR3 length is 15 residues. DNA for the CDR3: TGTGCCAGCAGCTACGGGACTAGCGGTAGGAACATTCAGTACTTC. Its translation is CASSYGTSGRNIQYF.

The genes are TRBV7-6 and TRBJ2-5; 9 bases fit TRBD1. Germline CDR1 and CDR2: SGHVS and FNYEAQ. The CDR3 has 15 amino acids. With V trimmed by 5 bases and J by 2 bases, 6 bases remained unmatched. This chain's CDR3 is CASSPYRGQQETQYF. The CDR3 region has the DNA TGTGCCAGCAGCCCATACAGGGGGCAGCAAGAGACCCAGTACTTC.

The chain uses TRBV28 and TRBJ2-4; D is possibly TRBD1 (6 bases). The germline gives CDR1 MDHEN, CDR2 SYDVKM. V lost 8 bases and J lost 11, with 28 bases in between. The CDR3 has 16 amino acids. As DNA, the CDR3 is TGTGCCAGCCAGAATCCCAGGGGTCCAGCGCCCGGAGTTCAGTACTTC. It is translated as CASQNPRGPAPGVQYF.

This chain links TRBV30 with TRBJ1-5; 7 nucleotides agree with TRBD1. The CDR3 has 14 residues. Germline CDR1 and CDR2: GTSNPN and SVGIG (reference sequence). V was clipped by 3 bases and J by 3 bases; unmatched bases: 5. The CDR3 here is CAWSLGQFNQPQHF. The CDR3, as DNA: TGTGCCTGGAGCTTGGGACAGTTCAATCAGCCCCAGCATTTT.

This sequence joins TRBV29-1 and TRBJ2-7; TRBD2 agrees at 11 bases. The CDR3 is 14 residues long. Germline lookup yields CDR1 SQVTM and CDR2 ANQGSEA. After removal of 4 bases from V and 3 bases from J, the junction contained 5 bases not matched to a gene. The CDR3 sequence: CSVVVLAGVYEQYF. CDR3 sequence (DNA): TGCAGCGTTGTTGTACTAGCGGGAGTCTACGAGCAGTACTTC.

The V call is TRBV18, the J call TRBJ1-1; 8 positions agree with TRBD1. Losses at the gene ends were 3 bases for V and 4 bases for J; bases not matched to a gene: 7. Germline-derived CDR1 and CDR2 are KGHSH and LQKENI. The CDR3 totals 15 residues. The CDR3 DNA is TGTGCCAGCTCACCGGGGCAGGGGGCAGCCACTGAAGCTTTCTTT. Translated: CASSPGQGAATEAFF.

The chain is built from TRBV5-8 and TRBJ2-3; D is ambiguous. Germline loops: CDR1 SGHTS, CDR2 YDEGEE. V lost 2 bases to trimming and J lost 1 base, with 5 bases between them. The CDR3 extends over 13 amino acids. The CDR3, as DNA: TGTGCCAGCAGCTTCCCGGGCACAGATACGCAGTATTTT. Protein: CASSFPGTDTQYF.

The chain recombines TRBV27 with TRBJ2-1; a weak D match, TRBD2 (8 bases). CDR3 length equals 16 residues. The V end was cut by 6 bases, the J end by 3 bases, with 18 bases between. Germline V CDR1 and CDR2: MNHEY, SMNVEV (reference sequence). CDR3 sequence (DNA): TGTGCCAGCAGCGACAGGGCGGGACTAGGCTACAATGAGCAGTTCTTC. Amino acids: CASSDRAGLGYNEQFF.

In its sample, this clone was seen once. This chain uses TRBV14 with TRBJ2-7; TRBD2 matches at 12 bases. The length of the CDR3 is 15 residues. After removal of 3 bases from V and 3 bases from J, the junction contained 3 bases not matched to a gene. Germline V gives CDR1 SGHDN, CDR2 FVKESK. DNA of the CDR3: TGTGCCAGCAGCCATAGGACTAGCGGGATCTACGAGCAGTACTTC. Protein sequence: CASSHRTSGIYEQYF. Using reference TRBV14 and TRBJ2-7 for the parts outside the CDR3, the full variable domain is EAGVTQFPSHSVIEKGQTVTLRCDPISGHDNLYWYRRVMGKEIKFLLHFVKESKQDESGMPNNRFLAERTGGTYSTLKVQPAELEDSGVYFCASSHRTSGIYEQYFGPGTRLTVT.

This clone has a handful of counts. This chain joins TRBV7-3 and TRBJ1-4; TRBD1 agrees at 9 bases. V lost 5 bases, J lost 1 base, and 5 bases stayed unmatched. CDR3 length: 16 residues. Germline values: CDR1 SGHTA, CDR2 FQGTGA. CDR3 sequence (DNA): TGTGCCAGCAGCATTGACAGGGGGGTAACTAATGAAAAACTGTTTTTT. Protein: CASSIDRGVTNEKLFF.

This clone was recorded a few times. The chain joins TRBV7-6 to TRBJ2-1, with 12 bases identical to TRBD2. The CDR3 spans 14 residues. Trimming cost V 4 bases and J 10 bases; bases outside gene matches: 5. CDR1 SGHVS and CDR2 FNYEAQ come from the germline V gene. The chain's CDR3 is CASSSRLAGAEQFF. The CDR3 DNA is TGTGCCAGCAGCTCACGACTAGCGGGAGCCGAGCAGTTCTTC.

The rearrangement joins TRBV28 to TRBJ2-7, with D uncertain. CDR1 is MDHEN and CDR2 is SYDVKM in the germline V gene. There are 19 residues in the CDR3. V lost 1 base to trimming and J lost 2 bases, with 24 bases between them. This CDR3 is CASSLYLRVLPAGTYEQYF. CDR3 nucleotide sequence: TGTGCCAGCAGTTTATATTTACGGGTACTGCCAGCCGGCACCTACGAGCAGTACTTC.

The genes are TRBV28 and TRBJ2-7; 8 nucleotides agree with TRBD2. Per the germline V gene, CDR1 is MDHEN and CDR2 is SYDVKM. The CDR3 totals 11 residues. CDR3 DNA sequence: TGTGCCAGCAAGAATAGCGGGACCCGAAAAGTC. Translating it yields CASKNSGTRKV.

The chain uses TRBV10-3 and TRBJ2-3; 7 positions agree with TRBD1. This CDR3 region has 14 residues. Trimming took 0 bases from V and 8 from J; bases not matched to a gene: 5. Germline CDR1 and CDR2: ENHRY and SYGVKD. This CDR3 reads CAISESRGGTTQYF. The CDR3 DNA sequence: TGTGCCATCAGTGAGTCGAGAGGGGGCACTACGCAGTATTTT.

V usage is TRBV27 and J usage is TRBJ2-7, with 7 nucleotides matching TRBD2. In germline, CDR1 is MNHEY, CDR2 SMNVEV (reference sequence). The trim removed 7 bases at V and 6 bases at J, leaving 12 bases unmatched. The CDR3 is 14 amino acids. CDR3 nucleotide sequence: TGTGCCAGCACTCCCGGGGGGAGAGTCCGCGAGCAGTACTTC. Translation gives CASTPGGRVREQYF.

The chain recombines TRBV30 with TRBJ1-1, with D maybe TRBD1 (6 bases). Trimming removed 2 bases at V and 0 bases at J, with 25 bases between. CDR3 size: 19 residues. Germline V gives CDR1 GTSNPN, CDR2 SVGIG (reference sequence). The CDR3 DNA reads TGTGCCTGGAGTCTCCCGGGACGGGACATAAGTTCAATGAACACTGAAGCTTTCTTT. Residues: CAWSLPGRDISSMNTEAFF.

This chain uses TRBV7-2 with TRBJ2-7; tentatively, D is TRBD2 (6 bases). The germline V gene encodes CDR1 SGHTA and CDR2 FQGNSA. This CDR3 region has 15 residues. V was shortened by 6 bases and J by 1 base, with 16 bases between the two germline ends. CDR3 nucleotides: TGTGCCAGCAGTCCTGTAGCGGCCCCTTCCTACGAGCAGTACTTC. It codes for CASSPVAAPSYEQYF.

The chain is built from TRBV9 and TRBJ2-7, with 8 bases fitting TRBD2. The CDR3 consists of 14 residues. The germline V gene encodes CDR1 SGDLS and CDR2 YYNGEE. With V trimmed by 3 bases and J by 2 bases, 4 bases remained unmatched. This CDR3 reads CASSASGSPYEQYF. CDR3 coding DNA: TGTGCCAGCAGCGCCAGCGGGAGTCCCTACGAGCAGTACTTC.